This T cell receptor beta chain was documented in a study of blood T cell repertoires in COVID-19. Turning to the study itself: Italy, Spain and the United States were the sources of the convalescent and acute COVID-19 samples. T cells, B-cell-depleted T cells, or PBMCs supplied cDNA or gDNA.

The CDR3 contains 15 residues. CDR1 MGHRA and CDR2 YSYEKL come from the germline V gene. V was shortened by 8 bases and J by 0 bases, with 14 bases between the two germline ends. As handled by the study authors: Quantification of nucleated cells was approximated via reference gene primer amplification. Clones were read by immunoSEQ multiplex PCR, and TCRdb kept only the in-frame ones, dropping some. V and J calls and clone size follow that table, whereas D and trimming were derived from the DNA. The sample contains under 200,000 clones, nearly 90% of which appear only once. The V call is TRBV4-1, the J call TRBJ2-1; D ambiguous. The receptor's source is a man between 60 and 70 years old with active or convalescent COVID-19. Sequencing was done on a sample of peripheral blood. The CDR3 DNA is TGCGCCAGCCGAGACTGGCACATCTCCTACAATGAGCAGTTCTTC. Its protein is CASRDWHISYNEQFF.